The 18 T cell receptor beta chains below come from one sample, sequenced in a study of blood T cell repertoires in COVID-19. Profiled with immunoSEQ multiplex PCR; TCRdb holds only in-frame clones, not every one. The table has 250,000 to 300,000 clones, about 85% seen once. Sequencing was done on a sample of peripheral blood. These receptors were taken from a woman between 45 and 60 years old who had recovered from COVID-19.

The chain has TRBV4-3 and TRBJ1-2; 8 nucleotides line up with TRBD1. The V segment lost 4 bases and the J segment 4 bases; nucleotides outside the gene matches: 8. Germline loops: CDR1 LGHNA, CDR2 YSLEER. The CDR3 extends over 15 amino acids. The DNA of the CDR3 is TGCGCCAGCAGCCGGAACACCGGGACAGGCTATGGCTACACCTTC. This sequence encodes CASSRNTGTGYGYTF.

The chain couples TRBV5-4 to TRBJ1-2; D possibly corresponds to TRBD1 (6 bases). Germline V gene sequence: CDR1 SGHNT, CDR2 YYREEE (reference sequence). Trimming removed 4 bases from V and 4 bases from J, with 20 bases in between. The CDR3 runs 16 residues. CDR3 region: CASSPRLADSFYGYTF. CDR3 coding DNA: TGTGCCAGCAGCCCTAGACTTGCGGACAGCTTCTATGGCTACACCTTC.

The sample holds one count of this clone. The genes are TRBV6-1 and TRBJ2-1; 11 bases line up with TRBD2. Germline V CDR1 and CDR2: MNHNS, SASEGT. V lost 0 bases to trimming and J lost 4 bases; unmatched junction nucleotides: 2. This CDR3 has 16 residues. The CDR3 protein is CASSEAPSGGYNEQFF. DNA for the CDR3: TGTGCCAGCAGTGAAGCGCCTAGCGGGGGGTACAATGAGCAGTTCTTC.

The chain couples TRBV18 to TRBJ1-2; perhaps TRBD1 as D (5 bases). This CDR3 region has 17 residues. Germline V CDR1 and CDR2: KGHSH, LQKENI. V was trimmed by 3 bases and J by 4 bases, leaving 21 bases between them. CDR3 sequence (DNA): TGTGCCAGCTCACCTCACCAGGGCGGCGACGCTGGCTATGGCTACACCTTC. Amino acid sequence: CASSPHQGGDAGYGYTF.

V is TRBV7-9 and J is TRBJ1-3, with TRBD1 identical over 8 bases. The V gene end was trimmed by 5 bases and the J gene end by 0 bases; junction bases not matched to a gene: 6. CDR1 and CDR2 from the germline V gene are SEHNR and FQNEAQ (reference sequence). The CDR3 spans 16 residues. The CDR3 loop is CASSPTGVISGNTIYF. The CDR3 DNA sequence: TGTGCCAGCAGCCCGACAGGGGTAATCTCTGGAAACACCATATATTTT. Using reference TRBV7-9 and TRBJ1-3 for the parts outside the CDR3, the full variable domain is DTGVSQNPRHKITKRGQNVTFRCDPISEHNRLYWYRQTLGQGPEFLTYFQNEAQLEKSRLLSDRFSAERPKGSFSTLEIQRTEQGDSAMYLCASSPTGVISGNTIYFGEGSWLTVV.

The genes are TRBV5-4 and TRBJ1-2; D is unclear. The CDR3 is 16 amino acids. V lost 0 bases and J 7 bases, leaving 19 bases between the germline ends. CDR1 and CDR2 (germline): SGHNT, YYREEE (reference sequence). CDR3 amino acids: CASSLERDAGFGGYTF. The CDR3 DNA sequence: TGTGCCAGCAGCTTGGAGCGCGACGCGGGCTTCGGTGGCTACACCTTC.

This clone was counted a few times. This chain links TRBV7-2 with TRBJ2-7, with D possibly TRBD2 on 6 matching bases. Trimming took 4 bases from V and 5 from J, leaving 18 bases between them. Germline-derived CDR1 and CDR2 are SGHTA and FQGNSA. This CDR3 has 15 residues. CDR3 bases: TGTGCCAGCAGCTCGCGACTAGGCTGGGGGAACGAGCAGTACTTC. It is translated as CASSSRLGWGNEQYF.

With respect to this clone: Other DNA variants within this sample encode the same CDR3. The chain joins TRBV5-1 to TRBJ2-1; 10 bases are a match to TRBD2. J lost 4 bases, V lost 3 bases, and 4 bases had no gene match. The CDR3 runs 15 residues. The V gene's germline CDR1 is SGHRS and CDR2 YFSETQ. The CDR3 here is CASSSLAGAYNEQFF. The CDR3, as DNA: TGCGCCAGCAGCTCGCTAGCGGGGGCTTACAATGAGCAGTTCTTC.

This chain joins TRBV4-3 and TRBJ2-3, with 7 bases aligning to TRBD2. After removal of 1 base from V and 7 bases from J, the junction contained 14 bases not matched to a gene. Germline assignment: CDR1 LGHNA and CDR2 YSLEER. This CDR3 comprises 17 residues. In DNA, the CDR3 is TGCGCCAGCAGCCAAGGGCAGCGGGGAGCCATGTTAAATACGCAGTATTTT. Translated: CASSQGQRGAMLNTQYF.

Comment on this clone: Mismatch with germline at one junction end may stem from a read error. The CDR3 nucleotides are TGTGCCAGCAGTTTAGAGCGGCAGGGGGTAGAGTTC. Translated, it gives CASSLERQGVEF. The chain joins TRBV12-3 or TRBV12-4 to TRBJ1-2, with 7 bases that match TRBD1. The CDR3 has 12 amino acids.

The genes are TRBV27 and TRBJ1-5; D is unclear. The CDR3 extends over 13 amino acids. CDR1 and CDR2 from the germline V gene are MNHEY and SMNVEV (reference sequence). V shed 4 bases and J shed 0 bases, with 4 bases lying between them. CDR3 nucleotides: TGTGCCAGCAGTTCGTATAGCAATCAGCCCCAGCATTTT. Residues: CASSSYSNQPQHF.

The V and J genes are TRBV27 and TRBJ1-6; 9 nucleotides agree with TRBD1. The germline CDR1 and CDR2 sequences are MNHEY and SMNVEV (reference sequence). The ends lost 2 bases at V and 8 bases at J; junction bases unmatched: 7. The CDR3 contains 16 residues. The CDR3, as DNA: TGTGCCAGCAGTTTACTCGGGACAGGGAACTATTCACCCCTCCACTTT. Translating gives CASSLLGTGNYSPLHF.

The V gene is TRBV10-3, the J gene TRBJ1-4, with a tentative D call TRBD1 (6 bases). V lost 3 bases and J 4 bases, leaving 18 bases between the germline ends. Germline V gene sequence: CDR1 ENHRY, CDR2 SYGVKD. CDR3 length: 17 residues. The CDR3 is CAISEESTYRDNEKLFF. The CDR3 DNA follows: TGTGCCATCAGTGAAGAGTCCACTTACAGGGATAATGAAAAACTGTTTTTT.

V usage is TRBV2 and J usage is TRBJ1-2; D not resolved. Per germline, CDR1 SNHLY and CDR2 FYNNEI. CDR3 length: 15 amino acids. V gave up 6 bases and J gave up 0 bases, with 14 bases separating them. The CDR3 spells CASRASWAANYGYTF. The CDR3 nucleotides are TGTGCCAGCAGGGCCTCCTGGGCTGCTAACTATGGCTACACCTTC.

CDR3 DNA: TGTGCCAGCAGTCCGTCTACCTACGAGCAGTACTTC. The encoded protein is CASSPSTYEQYF. The V and J genes are TRBV6-2 or TRBV6-3 and TRBJ2-7, with D unresolved. In germline, CDR1 is MNHEY, CDR2 SVGEGT. With 5 bases removed from V and 2 bases from J, the gap between germline ends came to 7 bases. The length of the CDR3 is 12 residues.

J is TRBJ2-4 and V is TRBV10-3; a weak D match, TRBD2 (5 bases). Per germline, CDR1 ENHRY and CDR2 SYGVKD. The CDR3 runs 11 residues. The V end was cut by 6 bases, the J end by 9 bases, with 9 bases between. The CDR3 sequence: CAIRTRGIQYF. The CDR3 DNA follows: TGTGCCATCAGGACCCGGGGCATTCAGTACTTC.

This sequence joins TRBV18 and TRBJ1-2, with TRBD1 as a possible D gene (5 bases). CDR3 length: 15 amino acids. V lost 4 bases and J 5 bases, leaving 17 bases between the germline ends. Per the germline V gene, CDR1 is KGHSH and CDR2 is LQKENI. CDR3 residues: CASSLQGSPKYGYTF. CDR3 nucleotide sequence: TGTGCCAGCTCACTCCAGGGATCCCCCAAATATGGCTACACCTTC.

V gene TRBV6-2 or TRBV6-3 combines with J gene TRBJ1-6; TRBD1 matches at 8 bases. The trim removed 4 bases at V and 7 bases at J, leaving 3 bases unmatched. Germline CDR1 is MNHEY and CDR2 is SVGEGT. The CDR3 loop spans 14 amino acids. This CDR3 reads CASSSTGDNSPLHF. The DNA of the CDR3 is TGTGCCAGCAGTTCGACAGGGGACAATTCACCCCTCCACTTT.